This note documents a single T cell receptor beta chain sequence. In germline, CDR1 is DFQATT, CDR2 SNEGSKA (reference sequence). V lost 7 bases, J lost 1 base, and 16 bases lay in between. The CDR3 loop spans 14 amino acids. These data originate in a study of blood T cell repertoires in COVID-19. Across the study: Specimens from acute and convalescent COVID-19 originated in the United States, Italy and Spain. T cells, B-cell-depleted T cells, or PBMCs supplied cDNA or gDNA.

Authors' processing steps: Reference gene primer amplification yielded estimated nucleated cell counts. Profiled with immunoSEQ multiplex PCR; TCRdb holds only in-frame clones, not every one. Clone size and the V and J calls come from that table; the DNA yielded D and trimming. The sample contains under 250,000 clones, roughly 82% of which appear only once. Sequenced input: peripheral blood. The chain has TRBV20-1 and TRBJ1-2; D remains ambiguous. The sequence was collected from a man aged 50 to 59 with active or convalescent COVID-19. CDR3 in amino acids: CSVSEEFLNYGYTF. The CDR3 coding sequence is TGCAGTGTTAGTGAGGAGTTTCTTAACTATGGCTACACCTTC.